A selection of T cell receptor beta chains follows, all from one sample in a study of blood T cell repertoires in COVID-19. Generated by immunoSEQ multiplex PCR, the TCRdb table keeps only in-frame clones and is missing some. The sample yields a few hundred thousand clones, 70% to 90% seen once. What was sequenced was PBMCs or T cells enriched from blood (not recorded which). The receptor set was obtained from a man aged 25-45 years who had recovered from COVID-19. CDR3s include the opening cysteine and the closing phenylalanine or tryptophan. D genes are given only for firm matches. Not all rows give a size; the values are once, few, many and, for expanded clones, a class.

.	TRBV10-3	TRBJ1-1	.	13	CAISARLNTEAFF	TGTGCCATCAGTGCCCGTTTGAACACTGAAGCTTTCTTT
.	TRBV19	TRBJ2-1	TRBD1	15	CASSIGTGPYNEQFF	TGTGCCAGTAGTATAGGGACAGGCCCCTACAATGAGCAGTTCTTC
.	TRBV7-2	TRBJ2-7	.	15	CASSSTFGAPYEQYF	TGTGCCAGCAGCTCCACGTTCGGTGCTCCCTACGAGCAGTACTTC
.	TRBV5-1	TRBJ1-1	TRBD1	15	CASSRNQGTGKEAFF	TGCGCCAGCAGCCGCAACCAGGGGACAGGGAAGGAAGCTTTCTTT
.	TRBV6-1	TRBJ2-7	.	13	CASSEQASYEQYF	TGTGCCAGCAGTGAACAGGCTTCCTACGAGCAGTACTTC
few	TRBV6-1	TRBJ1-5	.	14	CASSEAGGNQPQHF	TGTGCCAGCAGTGAAGCAGGGGGCAATCAGCCCCAGCATTTT
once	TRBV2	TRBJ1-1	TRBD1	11	CASSPGTGAFF	TGTGCCAGCAGTCCCGGGACAGGGGCTTTCTTT
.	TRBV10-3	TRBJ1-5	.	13	CAIRGELGQPQHF	TGTGCCATCCGGGGGGAGTTGGGTCAGCCCCAGCATTTT
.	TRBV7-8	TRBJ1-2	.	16	CASSLTGRTERNGYTF	TGTGCCAGCAGCCTCACCGGCCGGACAGAAAGGAACGGCTACACCTTC
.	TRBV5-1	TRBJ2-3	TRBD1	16	CASSLEAGGGTDTQYF	TGCGCCAGCAGCTTGGAGGCAGGGGGAGGCACAGATACGCAGTATTTT
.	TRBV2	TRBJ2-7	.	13	CASSEVLSGEQYF	TGTGCCAGCAGTGAGGTCCTCTCAGGGGAGCAGTACTTC
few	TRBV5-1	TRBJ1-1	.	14	CASSLRGQGTEAFF	TGCGCCAGCAGCTTACGAGGTCAGGGTACTGAAGCTTTCTTT
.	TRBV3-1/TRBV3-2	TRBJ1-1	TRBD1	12	CASSRGQDRAFF	TGTGCCAGCAGCCGTGGACAGGACCGGGCTTTCTTT
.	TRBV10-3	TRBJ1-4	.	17	CAISESKRTRSNEKLFF	TGTGCCATCAGTGAGTCAAAAAGAACCCGTAGTAATGAAAAACTGTTTTTT
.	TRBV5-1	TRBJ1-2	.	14	CASSVTNGNYGYTF	TGCGCCAGCAGTGTCACCAACGGGAACTATGGCTACACCTTC
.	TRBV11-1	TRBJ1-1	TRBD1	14	CASSLADRGTEAFF	TGTGCCAGCAGCTTAGCAGACAGGGGCACTGAAGCTTTCTTT
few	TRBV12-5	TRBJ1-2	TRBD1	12	CASGAGGAGYTF	TGTGCTAGTGGAGCAGGGGGCGCTGGCTACACCTTC
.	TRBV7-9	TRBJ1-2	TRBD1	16	CASSKTLGQRLYGYTF	TGTGCCAGCAGCAAGACCTTGGGACAGCGATTATATGGCTACACCTTC
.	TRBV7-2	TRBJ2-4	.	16	CASSPGGAWAKNIQYF	TGTGCCAGCAGCCCAGGAGGGGCTTGGGCCAAAAACATTCAGTACTTC
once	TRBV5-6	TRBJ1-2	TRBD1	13	CASSLAQGEGYTF	TGTGCCAGCAGCTTGGCCCAGGGGGAGGGCTACACCTTC
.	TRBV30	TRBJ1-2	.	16	CAWSVKGQGLTYGYTF	TGTGCCTGGAGTGTAAAGGGGCAGGGGCTCACTTATGGCTACACCTTC
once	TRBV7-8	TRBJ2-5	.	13	CASSFYAGETQYF	TGTGCCAGCAGCTTCTATGCGGGGGAGACCCAGTACTTC
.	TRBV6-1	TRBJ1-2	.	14	CASSEDTRSRGYTF	TGTGCCAGCAGTGAAGACACAAGAAGTCGTGGCTACACCTTC
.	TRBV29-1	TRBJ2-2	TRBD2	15	CSVTRGSANTGELFF	TGCAGCGTTACCCGCGGGAGCGCGAACACCGGGGAGCTGTTTTTT
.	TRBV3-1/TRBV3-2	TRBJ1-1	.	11	CASSHSSEAFF	TGTGCCAGCAGCCATAGCTCTGAAGCTTTCTTT
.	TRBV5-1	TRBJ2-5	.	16	CASSLAPGLGSETQYF	TGCGCCAGCAGCTTGGCTCCAGGGTTGGGCTCGGAGACCCAGTACTTC
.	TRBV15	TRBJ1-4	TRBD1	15	CATSRDRGRREKLFF	TGTGCCACCAGCAGGGACAGGGGGCGCCGGGAAAAACTGTTTTTT
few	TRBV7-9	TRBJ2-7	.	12	CASSALRYEQYF	TGTGCCAGCAGCGCCTTGAGGTACGAGCAGTACTTC
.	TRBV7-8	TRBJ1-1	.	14	CASSPRQRLTEAFF	TGTGCCAGCAGCCCAAGACAGAGACTCACTGAAGCTTTCTTT
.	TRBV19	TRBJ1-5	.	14	CASRAGDGNQPQHF	TGTGCCAGTAGGGCAGGGGACGGCAATCAGCCCCAGCATTTT
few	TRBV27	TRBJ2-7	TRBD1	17	CASSLSPSGTGGYEQYF	TGTGCCAGCAGTCTATCGCCCTCCGGGACAGGGGGCTACGAGCAGTACTTC
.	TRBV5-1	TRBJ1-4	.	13	CASSLEVGEKLFF	TGCGCCAGCAGCTTGGAAGTCGGGGAAAAACTGTTTTTT
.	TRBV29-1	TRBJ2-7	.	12	CSVEGGGYEQYF	TGCAGCGTTGAAGGGGGCGGCTACGAGCAGTACTTC
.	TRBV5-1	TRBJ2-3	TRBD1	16	CASTLGQGVRTDTQYF	TGCGCCAGCACCCTGGGACAGGGGGTTAGGACAGATACGCAGTATTTT
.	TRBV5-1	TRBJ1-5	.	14	CASSAVEGSVPQHF	TGCGCCAGCAGCGCGGTGGAGGGTTCCGTGCCCCAGCATTTT
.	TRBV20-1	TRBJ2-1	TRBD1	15	CSASDGTGIGNEQFF	TGCAGTGCTAGTGACGGGACAGGGATCGGCAATGAGCAGTTCTTC
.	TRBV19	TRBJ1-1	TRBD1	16	CASSIQTGRMNTEAFF	TGTGCCAGTAGTATACAGACAGGGCGAATGAACACTGAAGCTTTCTTT
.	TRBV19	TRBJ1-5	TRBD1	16	CASRKQGQGGNQPQHF	TGTGCCAGTAGGAAACAGGGACAGGGGGGCAATCAGCCCCAGCATTTT
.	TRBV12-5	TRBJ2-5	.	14	CASGPRGGDETQYF	TGTGCTAGTGGTCCAAGGGGGGGGGATGAGACCCAGTACTTC
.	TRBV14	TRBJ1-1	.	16	CASSQDAEGGDTEAFF	TGTGCCAGCAGCCAAGATGCTGAGGGAGGGGACACTGAAGCTTTCTTT
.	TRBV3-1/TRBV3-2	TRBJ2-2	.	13	CASSPEFTGELFF	TGTGCCAGCAGCCCCGAGTTCACCGGGGAGCTGTTTTTT
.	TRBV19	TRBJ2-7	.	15	CASQTKWGSPYEQYF	TGTGCCAGCCAAACCAAGTGGGGCAGCCCCTACGAGCAGTACTTC
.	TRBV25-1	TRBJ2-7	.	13	CASISGLSYEQYF	TGTGCCAGCATTTCAGGGTTATCCTACGAGCAGTACTTC
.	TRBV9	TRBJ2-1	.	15	CASSGGGSSYNEQFF	TGTGCCAGCAGCGGTGGGGGGAGCTCCTACAATGAGCAGTTCTTC
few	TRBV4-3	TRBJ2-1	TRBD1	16	CASSQETGTGGNEQFF	TGCGCCAGCAGCCAAGAGACCGGGACAGGGGGCAATGAGCAGTTCTTC
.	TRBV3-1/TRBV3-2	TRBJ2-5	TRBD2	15	CASSRPAGGQETQYF	TGTGCCAGCAGCCGGCCAGCGGGGGGGCAAGAGACCCAGTACTTC
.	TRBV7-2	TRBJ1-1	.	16	CAGHGEQGPFNTEAFF	TGTGCCGGGCACGGCGAGCAGGGGCCCTTTAACACTGAAGCTTTCTTT
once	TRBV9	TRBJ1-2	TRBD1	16	CASSVDWTGGVYGYTF	TGTGCCAGCAGCGTAGACTGGACAGGGGGAGTCTATGGCTACACCTTC
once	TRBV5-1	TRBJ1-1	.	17	CASRETRRGHFGTEAFF	TGCGCCAGCAGGGAAACCCGGCGGGGGCATTTCGGTACTGAAGCTTTCTTT
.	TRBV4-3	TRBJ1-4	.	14	CASSQEGRDEKLFF	TGCGCCAGCAGCCAAGAAGGCAGGGATGAAAAACTGTTTTTT
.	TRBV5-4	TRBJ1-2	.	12	CASSPVEGGYTF	TGTGCCAGCAGCCCGGTTGAGGGTGGCTACACCTTC
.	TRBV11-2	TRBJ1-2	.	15	CASSLGGSVNYGYTF	TGTGCCAGCAGCTTAGGAGGATCGGTAAACTATGGCTACACCTTC
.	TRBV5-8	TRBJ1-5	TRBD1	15	CASSSGTDRNQPQHF	TGTGCCAGCAGCTCCGGGACAGATCGCAATCAGCCCCAGCATTTT
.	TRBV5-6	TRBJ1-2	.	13	CASSPQGYGGYTF	TGTGCCAGCAGCCCCCAGGGTTATGGTGGCTACACCTTC
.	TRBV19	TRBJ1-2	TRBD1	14	CASSIEPGQGLYTF	TGTGCCAGTAGTATAGAACCGGGACAGGGACTCTACACCTTC
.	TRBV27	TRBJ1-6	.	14	CASSLGAGNSPLHF	TGTGCCAGCAGCTTGGGAGCTGGGAATTCACCCCTCCACTTT
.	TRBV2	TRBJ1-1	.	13	CASRIITDTEAFF	TGTGCCAGCAGGATAATCACAGACACTGAAGCTTTCTTT